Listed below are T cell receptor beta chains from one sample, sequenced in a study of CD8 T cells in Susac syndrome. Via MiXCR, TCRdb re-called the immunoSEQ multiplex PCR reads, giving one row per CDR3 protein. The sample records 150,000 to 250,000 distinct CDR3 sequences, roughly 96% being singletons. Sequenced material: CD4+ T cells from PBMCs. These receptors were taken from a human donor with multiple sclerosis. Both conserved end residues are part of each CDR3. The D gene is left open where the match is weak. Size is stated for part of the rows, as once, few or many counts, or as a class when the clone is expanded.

CDR3 DNA: TGTGCCAGCAGCTGGGAGGAGGCTGGCTACACCTTC; CDR3 protein: CASSWEEAGYTF; D gene: -; J gene: TRBJ1-2; clone size: -; V gene: TRBV12-3/TRBV12-4
CDR3 DNA: TGCAGCTTCTCACCCGGGACAGACCAAGAGACCCAGTACTTC; CDR3 protein: CSFSPGTDQETQYF; D gene: TRBD1; J gene: TRBJ2-5; clone size: -; V gene: TRBV29-1
CDR3 DNA: TGTGCCAGCAGCTTACCCCCCAATGAGCAGTTCTTC; CDR3 protein: CASSLPPNEQFF; D gene: -; J gene: TRBJ2-1; clone size: few; V gene: TRBV7-9
CDR3 DNA: TGCAGTGCGAGAGGCCCGGCAGGAAGCTACACCTTC; CDR3 protein: CSARGPAGSYTF; D gene: -; J gene: TRBJ1-2; clone size: -; V gene: TRBV20-1
CDR3 DNA: TGTGCCAGCAGTGCCCCTAGCGGGGGATCGAATGAGCAGTTCTTC; CDR3 protein: CASSAPSGGSNEQFF; D gene: TRBD2; J gene: TRBJ2-1; clone size: few; V gene: TRBV6-1
CDR3 DNA: TGTGCCTGGAGTGTGGCGCAGGGGTCCTACAATGAGCAGTTCTTC; CDR3 protein: CAWSVAQGSYNEQFF; D gene: -; J gene: TRBJ2-1; clone size: -; V gene: TRBV30
CDR3 DNA: TGCAGTGCTACGTATCCGGGACTAGCCGACGAGCAGTACTTC; CDR3 protein: CSATYPGLADEQYF; D gene: TRBD2; J gene: TRBJ2-7; clone size: -; V gene: TRBV20-1
CDR3 DNA: TGTGCCTGGAGTGTTGCAGGCTCCTACGAGCAGTACTTC; CDR3 protein: CAWSVAGSYEQYF; D gene: -; J gene: TRBJ2-7; clone size: -; V gene: TRBV30
CDR3 DNA: TGCGCCAGCAGCCCCTGGGACAGGTTCGGATACGAGCAGTACTTC; CDR3 protein: CASSPWDRFGYEQYF; D gene: TRBD1; J gene: TRBJ2-7; clone size: once; V gene: TRBV4-1
CDR3 DNA: TGTGCCAGCAGTTCCTTGGGGGGACGTCAAAACATTCAGTACTTC; CDR3 protein: CASSSLGGRQNIQYF; D gene: -; J gene: TRBJ2-4; clone size: -; V gene: TRBV6-5
CDR3 DNA: TGCAGTGCGCCCGGACTAGCTCAAGAGACCCAGTACTTC; CDR3 protein: CSAPGLAQETQYF; D gene: TRBD2; J gene: TRBJ2-5; clone size: -; V gene: TRBV20-1
CDR3 DNA: TGTGCCAGCAGCCAAGATATTGGGATGACGCAGTATTTT; CDR3 protein: CASSQDIGMTQYF; D gene: -; J gene: TRBJ2-3; clone size: -; V gene: TRBV3-1
CDR3 DNA: TGTGCCAGCACGGGACAGGAGGTACAATCACCCCTCCACTTT; CDR3 protein: CASTGQEVQSPLHF; D gene: TRBD1; J gene: TRBJ1-6; clone size: -; V gene: TRBV5-6
CDR3 DNA: TGTGCCAGCAGCAAAAGCGGGGGCTATAATTCACCCCTCCACTTT; CDR3 protein: CASSKSGGYNSPLHF; D gene: -; J gene: TRBJ1-6; clone size: -; V gene: TRBV3-1
CDR3 DNA: TGCAGCGTGGGCCCGACTAGCGGGGTCATTCAGTACTTC; CDR3 protein: CSVGPTSGVIQYF; D gene: TRBD2; J gene: TRBJ2-4; clone size: -; V gene: TRBV29-1
CDR3 DNA: TGTGCCAGCCGGACAGGGGTGCGGGGCTACACCTTC; CDR3 protein: CASRTGVRGYTF; D gene: TRBD1; J gene: TRBJ1-2; clone size: -; V gene: TRBV28
CDR3 DNA: TGTGCCAGCAGCGTAGCGGTGAACACTGAAGCTTTCTTT; CDR3 protein: CASSVAVNTEAFF; D gene: -; J gene: TRBJ1-1; clone size: -; V gene: TRBV9
CDR3 DNA: TGTGCCAGCAGTTACTACGGGGCACAAGGATATTTT; CDR3 protein: CASSYYGAQGYF; D gene: -; J gene: TRBJ2-3; clone size: -; V gene: TRBV6-5